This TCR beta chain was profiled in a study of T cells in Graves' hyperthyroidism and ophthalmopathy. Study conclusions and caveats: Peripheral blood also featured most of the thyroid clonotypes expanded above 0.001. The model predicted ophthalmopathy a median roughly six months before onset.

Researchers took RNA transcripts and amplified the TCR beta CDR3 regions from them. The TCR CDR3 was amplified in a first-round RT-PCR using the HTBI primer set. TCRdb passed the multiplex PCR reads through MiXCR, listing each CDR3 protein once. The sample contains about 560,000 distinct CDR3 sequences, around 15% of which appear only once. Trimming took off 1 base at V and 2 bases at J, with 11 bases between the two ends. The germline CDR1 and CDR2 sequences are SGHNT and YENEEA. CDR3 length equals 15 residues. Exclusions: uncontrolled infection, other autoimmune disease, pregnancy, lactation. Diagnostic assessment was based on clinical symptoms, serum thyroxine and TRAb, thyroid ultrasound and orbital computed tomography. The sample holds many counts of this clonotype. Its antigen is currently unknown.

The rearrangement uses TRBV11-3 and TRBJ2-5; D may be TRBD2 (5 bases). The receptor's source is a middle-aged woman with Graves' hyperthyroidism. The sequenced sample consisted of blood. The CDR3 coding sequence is TGTGCCAGCAGCTTAGCCCGACCGGGACAAGAGACCCAGTACTTC. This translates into CASSLARPGQETQYF. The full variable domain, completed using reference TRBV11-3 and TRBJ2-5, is EAGVVQSPRYKIIEKKQPVAFWCNPISGHNTLYWYLQNLGQGPELLIRYENEEAVDDSQLPKDRFSAERLKGVDSTLKIQPAELGDSAVYLCASSLARPGQETQYFGPGTRLLVL.